Below, 27 T cell receptor beta chains from the same sample are listed, as sequenced in a study of shared clonotypes between healthy human individuals. Profiled with immunoSEQ multiplex PCR; TCRdb holds only in-frame clones, not every one. The sample lists some 1 million clones; approximately 68% were seen once. The material sequenced was memory CD4+ T cells sorted from blood. Subset denoted: CD45RA-negative fraction. Every receptor here comes from a man between 18 and 35 years old in good health.

The V and J genes are TRBV11-3 and TRBJ2-3; TRBD2 matches at 13 bases. The CDR3 spans 16 residues. With 3 bases clipped from V and 4 bases from J, the junction kept 4 bases outside the gene matches. CDR1 is SGHNT and CDR2 is YENEEA in the germline V gene. The CDR3 nucleotides are TGTGCCAGCAGCTTGGGACTAGCGGGATCTGCAGATACGCAGTATTTT. It is translated as CASSLGLAGSADTQYF. The full variable domain, rest sourced from reference TRBV11-3 and TRBJ2-3, is EAGVVQSPRYKIIEKKQPVAFWCNPISGHNTLYWYLQNLGQGPELLIRYENEEAVDDSQLPKDRFSAERLKGVDSTLKIQPAELGDSAVYLCASSLGLAGSADTQYFGPGTRLTVL.

The chain has TRBV11-2 and TRBJ1-6; TRBD1 is a possible D gene (5 bases). Germline CDR1 SGHAT, CDR2 FQNNGV. V was shortened by 5 bases and J by 14 bases, with 19 bases between the two germline ends. The CDR3 extends over 14 amino acids. DNA of the CDR3: TGTGCCAGCAGCCTTACACCTGCGCAAGGGGCCCTCCACTTT. It specifies CASSLTPAQGALHF.

This sequence joins TRBV5-1 and TRBJ2-2; TRBD1 agrees at 8 bases. The CDR3 consists of 17 residues. V dropped 1 base and J dropped 1; count of bases not matched to a gene: 6. CDR1 SGHRS and CDR2 YFSETQ come from the germline V gene. CDR3 amino acids: CASSLNLDRGNTGELFF. The CDR3 DNA reads as TGCGCCAGCAGCTTGAACTTAGACAGGGGGAACACCGGGGAGCTGTTTTTT. The full variable domain, rest sourced from reference TRBV5-1 and TRBJ2-2, is KAGVTQTPRYLIKTRGQQVTLSCSPISGHRSVSWYQQTPGQGLQFLFEYFSETQRNKGNFPGRFSGRQFSNSRSEMNVSTLELGDSALYLCASSLNLDRGNTGELFFGEGSRLTVL.

The chain couples TRBV6-5 to TRBJ2-7; 10 nucleotides agree with TRBD2. This CDR3 contains 15 residues. V shed 6 bases, J shed 2 bases, and the junction held 7 bases outside the gene matches. Germline V gene lookup returns CDR1 MNHEY and CDR2 SVGAGI. The CDR3 DNA is TGTGCCAGCAGGCCGACTAGCGGGTCGACCTACGAGCAGTACTTC. Amino acids: CASRPTSGSTYEQYF.

This chain links TRBV2 with TRBJ1-5; TRBD1 might be the D (5 bases). Germline CDR1 and CDR2: SNHLY and FYNNEI. The CDR3 spans 15 residues. V was cut by 0 bases and J by 7 bases, with 13 bases left in between. CDR3 sequence (DNA): TGTGCCAGCAGTGAAGCGACAGTCATGCGGCAGCCCCAGCATTTT. It is translated as CASSEATVMRQPQHF.

In its sample, this clone was seen a few times. The chain is built from TRBV10-3 and TRBJ1-4; no firm D call. Germline V gene lookup returns CDR1 ENHRY and CDR2 SYGVKD. The CDR3 runs 15 residues. Deletions cut 6 bases from V and 0 bases from J, with 11 bases between. The CDR3 spells CAIRDALTTNEKLFF. Written as DNA, the CDR3 is TGTGCCATCAGGGATGCTCTAACAACTAATGAAAAACTGTTTTTT.

This clone occurred many times. This chain connects TRBV2 to TRBJ2-7; TRBD2 agrees at 7 bases. V was clipped by 0 bases and J by 4 bases; unmatched bases: 15. CDR1 and CDR2 (germline): SNHLY, FYNNEI. The CDR3 spans 18 residues. The CDR3 nucleotides are TGTGCCAGCAGTGAAGCAGCCCCCATAGTGGGAGGGCCGTACGAGCAGTACTTC. Translated, it gives CASSEAAPIVGGPYEQYF.

The chain combines TRBV5-1 with TRBJ2-7, with D possibly being TRBD2 (6 bases). Between the trimmed V and J ends, which lost 0 bases and 3 bases, there was a span of 16 bases. Germline-derived CDR1 and CDR2 are SGHRS and YFSETQ. The CDR3 contains 16 residues. The CDR3 DNA sequence: TGCGCCAGCAGCTTGGGGGGACTCCGAAGGGACTACGAGCAGTACTTC. This sequence encodes CASSLGGLRRDYEQYF.

This clone showed up just a few times. The chain couples TRBV7-2 to TRBJ2-2, with D tentatively TRBD2 (5 bases). Trimming took 2 bases from V and 4 from J, leaving 14 bases between them. Germline V gene sequence: CDR1 SGHTA, CDR2 FQGNSA. CDR3 length equals 16 residues. CDR3 nucleotide sequence: TGTGCCAGCAGCTTAAGGGTGACGGGAAGCACCGGGGAGCTGTTTTTT. It is translated as CASSLRVTGSTGELFF.

The V and J genes are TRBV7-9 and TRBJ2-2, with D maybe TRBD2 (5 bases). The CDR3 spans 16 residues. Germline V gene lookup returns CDR1 SEHNR and CDR2 FQNEAQ (reference sequence). V shed 5 bases and J shed 0 bases, with 13 bases lying between them. CDR3 region: CASSPQTNANTGELFF. The CDR3 region has the DNA TGTGCCAGCAGCCCTCAGACTAACGCGAACACCGGGGAGCTGTTTTTT.

The chain uses TRBV7-2 and TRBJ2-1; D gene ambiguous. V dropped 5 bases and J dropped 9 bases, with 14 bases sitting between them. CDR1 is SGHTA and CDR2 is FQGNSA in the germline V gene. The CDR3 loop spans 13 amino acids. CDR3 nucleotides: TGTGCCAGCAGCCAACAAGGAGAGTCTGAGCAGTTCTTC. This translates into CASSQQGESEQFF.

The chain couples TRBV7-8 to TRBJ1-2, with D perhaps TRBD1 (6 bases). The CDR3 consists of 13 residues. The V gene's germline CDR1 is SGHVS and CDR2 FQNEAQ. Trimming removed 3 bases from V and 3 bases from J, with 8 bases in between. The CDR3 nucleotides are TGTGCCAGCAGCTTCTACAGGGACTATGGCTACACCTTC. Protein product: CASSFYRDYGYTF.

The rearrangement joins TRBV4-3 to TRBJ1-2; 9 bases agree with TRBD1. V lost 2 bases to trimming and J lost 4 bases; unmatched junction nucleotides: 14. Per germline, CDR1 LGHNA and CDR2 YSLEER. CDR3 length: 18 amino acids. CDR3 sequence (DNA): TGCGCCAGCAGCCAATACGCGACCGGGACAGGGACGGGCTATGGCTACACCTTC. Its protein is CASSQYATGTGTGYGYTF.

The rearrangement joins TRBV6-5 to TRBJ2-7; no clear D gene. Germline V gene data show CDR1 as MNHEY and CDR2 as SVGAGI. This CDR3 has 14 residues. Trimming cost V 5 bases and J 1 base, with 12 bases left between them. CDR3 amino acids: CASSTDPASYEQYF. The CDR3 nucleotides read TGTGCCAGCAGTACGGATCCCGCTTCCTACGAGCAGTACTTC.

V usage is TRBV5-4 and J usage is TRBJ2-5, with D maybe TRBD2 (6 bases). The V gene lost 3 bases and the J gene lost 4 bases, with 25 bases spanning the gap. Germline assignment: CDR1 SGHNT and CDR2 YYREEE (reference sequence). The CDR3 sequence is 18 residues long. CDR3 bases: TGTGCCAGCAGCTCGATCACCCAAAACCGGGACTCCCGAGAGACCCAGTACTTC. Translation gives CASSSITQNRDSRETQYF. The whole variable domain, remainder taken from reference TRBV5-4 and TRBJ2-5, is ETGVTQSPTHLIKTRGQQVTLRCSSQSGHNTVSWYQQALGQGPQFIFQYYREEENGRGNFPPRFSGLQFPNYSSELNVNALELDDSALYLCASSSITQNRDSRETQYFGPGTRLLVL.

The V call is TRBV30, the J call TRBJ2-7; 8 bases match TRBD1. The CDR3 runs to 13 residues. From germline, CDR1 is GTSNPN and CDR2 SVGIG (reference sequence). The trim removed 4 bases at V and 9 bases at J, leaving 11 bases unmatched. CDR3 bases: TGTGCCTGGACCTCAGGACAGGGAATGGGGCAGTACTTC. Its protein product is CAWTSGQGMGQYF.

DNA for the CDR3: TGTGCCAGCAGCGTAGCCGGACATGGGATTGACGAGCAGTACTTC. Amino acids: CASSVAGHGIDEQYF. The rearrangement joins TRBV9 to TRBJ2-7; possible D gene TRBD1, 5 bases. The CDR3 is 15 amino acids. The germline gives CDR1 SGDLS, CDR2 YYNGEE. Between the trimmed V and J ends, which lost 0 bases and 5 bases, there was a span of 15 bases.

This chain uses TRBV5-4 with TRBJ2-5; 9 bases align to TRBD2. V lost 0 bases to trimming and J lost 7 bases; unmatched junction nucleotides: 7. Germline CDR1 reads SGHNT; CDR2 reads YYREEE (reference sequence). This CDR3 is 15 amino acids long. CDR3 sequence reads: CASSLALAGLATQYF. CDR3 DNA sequence: TGTGCCAGCAGCTTGGCCCTAGCGGGGCTGGCGACCCAGTACTTC.

This clone was recorded at least ten times. The chain joins TRBV5-1 to TRBJ1-2; D is ambiguous. V was shortened by 0 bases and J by 8 bases, with 14 bases between the two germline ends. Per germline, CDR1 SGHRS and CDR2 YFSETQ. This CDR3 region has 14 residues. The CDR3 DNA reads TGCGCCAGCAGCTTGGACACGCAGTGGCAAGGCTACACCTTC. Translating it yields CASSLDTQWQGYTF.

The chain recombines TRBV4-2 with TRBJ2-1; 9 bases agree with TRBD2. The CDR3 consists of 16 residues. V shed 2 bases, J shed 4 bases, and the junction held 6 bases outside the gene matches. Germline CDR1 reads LGHNA; CDR2 reads YNFKEQ. The CDR3 protein is CASSQSRGLAYNEQFF. The CDR3 DNA is TGTGCCAGCAGCCAAAGTCGGGGACTAGCTTACAATGAGCAGTTCTTC.

The chain carries TRBV19 and TRBJ1-5, with D unresolved. Germline loops: CDR1 LNHDA, CDR2 SQIVND (reference sequence). The CDR3 is 14 amino acids. Trimming took off 1 base at V and 3 bases at J, with 7 bases between the two ends. CDR3 in DNA: TGTGCCAGTAGTATAGTGAGCAACAATCAGCCCCAGCATTTT. This encodes CASSIVSNNQPQHF. Looking up the rest from reference TRBV19 and TRBJ1-5 gives the full variable domain: DGGITQSPKYLFRKEGQNVTLSCEQNLNHDAMYWYRQDPGQGLRLIYYSQIVNDFQKGDIAEGYSVSREKKESFPLTVTSAQKNPTAFYLCASSIVSNNQPQHFGDGTRLSIL.

This rearrangement joins TRBV5-1 to TRBJ2-3; the match to TRBD1 covers 12 bases. With 4 bases clipped from V and 4 bases from J, the junction kept 10 bases outside the gene matches. The CDR3 is 17 residues long. Germline V lookup: CDR1 SGHRS, CDR2 YFSETQ. CDR3 region: CASSKGQGAALADTQYF. DNA of the CDR3: TGCGCCAGCAGCAAGGGACAGGGGGCGGCTTTAGCAGATACGCAGTATTTT.

The chain employs TRBV25-1 and TRBJ2-3, with no clear D. The CDR3 has 13 residues. Germline values: CDR1 MGHDK, CDR2 SYGVNS. Trimming removed 4 bases from V and 7 bases from J, with 12 bases in between. In DNA form, the CDR3 reads TGTGCCAGCAGTGGATCCCCCCTTTATACGCAGTATTTT. It codes for CASSGSPLYTQYF.

The sample holds a few counts of this clone. The chain is built from TRBV7-9 and TRBJ2-5, with D hard to call. Germline V CDR1 and CDR2: SEHNR, FQNEAQ (reference sequence). The CDR3 spans 11 residues. V gave up 8 bases and J gave up 5 bases, with 9 bases separating them. In nucleotides, the CDR3 is TGTGCCAGCGGGGATCGTGAGACCCAGTACTTC. This sequence encodes CASGDRETQYF.

This CDR3 reads CASRSAGGTGYEQYF. In DNA, the CDR3 is TGTGCCAGCAGGTCCGCGGGCGGCACGGGCTACGAGCAGTACTTC. The gene calls are TRBV2 and TRBJ2-7; maybe TRBD2 (5 bases). CDR1 is SNHLY and CDR2 is FYNNEI in the germline V gene. V was shortened by 6 bases and J by 3 bases, with 18 bases between the two germline ends. There are 15 residues in the CDR3.

The chain combines TRBV10-1 with TRBJ2-1; tentative D call: TRBD2 (5 bases). Germline V CDR1 and CDR2: WNHNN, SYGVQD (reference sequence). The length of the CDR3 is 16 residues. V was trimmed by 0 bases and J by 3 bases, leaving 12 bases between them. CDR3 amino acids: CASSESGSRDYNEQFF. In nucleotides, the CDR3 is TGCGCCAGCAGTGAGTCTGGATCACGGGACTACAATGAGCAGTTCTTC.

This clone was seen only once. The chain carries TRBV30 and TRBJ2-3; 10 bases are a match to TRBD2. The CDR3 loop spans 14 amino acids. V shed 3 bases, J shed 2 bases, and the junction held 2 bases outside the gene matches. Germline V gene lookup returns CDR1 GTSNPN and CDR2 SVGIG (reference sequence). DNA for the CDR3: TGTGCCTGGAGAACTAGCGGGGCCACAGATACGCAGTATTTT. This gives the protein CAWRTSGATDTQYF. Drawing the rest from reference TRBV30 and TRBJ2-3, the complete variable domain is SQTIHQWPATLVQPVGSPLSLECTVEGTSNPNLYWYRQAAGRGLQLLFYSVGIGQISSEVPQNLSASRPQDRQFILSSKKLLLSDSGFYLCAWRTSGATDTQYFGPGTRLTVL.